This T cell receptor (beta chain) was sequenced for a study of cytomegalovirus exposure and HLA in healthy donors. General study points: Earlier analysis yielded a pattern in which most TCR beta V segments were productive about 87% or about 30% of the time. Some segments of the V type, notably TRBV6-2 and TRBV6-3, were excluded as indistinguishable. Evidence from a later analysis indicated that most CMV-associated TCR beta chains looked HLA-restricted. Per a later analysis, HLA-associated TCR beta chains showed more clonal expansion than other, equally common TCR beta chains.

PCR used 60 Vbeta primers and 13 Jbeta primers. The assay was immunoSEQ multiplex PCR, and TCRdb's table has in-frame clones only and misses some. This table has roughly 100,000 clones, 60% to 85% appearing once. The V segment lost 3 bases and the J segment 10 bases; nucleotides outside the gene matches: 6. The CDR3 has 15 amino acids. Germline lookup yields CDR1 SGDLS and CDR2 YYNGEE. This clone is deemed medium-sized. Its antigen remains unknown. This chain links TRBV9 with TRBJ2-2; 13 positions agree with TRBD2. The source material was PBMCs. This receptor was taken from a young woman in good health and CMV-seropositive. DNA for the CDR3: TGTGCCAGCAGCGGGACTAGCGGGAGTAAATTGGAGCTGTTTTTT. Protein: CASSGTSGSKLELFF.